This T cell receptor beta chain was documented in a study of control samples from healthy donors and cancer patients. Sequencing was performed with immunoSEQ multiplex PCR; in TCRdb, only in-frame clones are kept and a portion is missing. The table has 98,000 or so clones, about 79% seen once; the top ten hold roughly a tenth. V shed 4 bases and J 4 bases; nucleotides not matched to a gene: 2. The CDR3 length is 14 residues. Germline CDR1 LGHNA, CDR2 YSLEER. This clonotype originated in a woman under 40 in good health. Sequences were obtained from blood. This chain links TRBV4-3 with TRBJ1-2, with 11 bases lining up with TRBD1. CDR3 nucleotide sequence: TGCGCCAGCAGCCCCGGGACAGGGGGCTATGGCTACACCTTC. This encodes CASSPGTGGYGYTF.